This paragraph reports one T cell receptor beta chain. Other DNA sequences in the same sample also yield this CDR3. Germline-derived CDR1 and CDR2 are DFQATT and SNEGSKA (reference sequence). V gave up 3 bases and J gave up 4 bases, with 7 bases separating them. The CDR3 loop spans 11 amino acids. The source of the sample is a study of control samples from healthy donors and cancer patients. Here immunoSEQ multiplex PCR was the method, and the copy in TCRdb shows in-frame clones only, minus some. Of roughly 200,000 clones in the sample, around 93% were seen once. The gene calls are TRBV20-1 and TRBJ2-7; D perhaps matches TRBD2 (6 bases). The sequenced material came from blood. The sequence was obtained from a man between 18 and 29 years old in good health. As DNA, the CDR3 is TGCAGTGCTAGGGGGGGATACGAGCAGTACTTC. This sequence encodes CSARGGYEQYF.